The source of this TCR beta chain is a study of blood T cells in healthy people across ages. Extracted total RNA amounted to at least 6 micrograms for each sample. The CDR3 is 15 amino acids. The V gene's germline CDR1 is SGHVS and CDR2 FQNEAQ. The J segment lost 3 bases and the V segment lost 5 bases, leaving 3 bases of the junction unmatched. This clonotype was seen once. Its antigen remains unknown. It may be a read error: a sequence one base away is much more abundant. A second about 6 to 11 cycle PCR used barcoded and J-beta primers. TCRdb re-called the 5' RACE reads with MiXCR, one entry per CDR3 protein. Of nearly 1 million distinct CDR3 sequences in the sample, 51% were seen once. General study findings and limits: Diversity estimates drawn from one million T cells were deemed underestimates.

This chain joins TRBV7-8 and TRBJ2-1, with 11 bases identical to TRBD2. The source of this sequence is a woman aged 55-75 years in good health. Sequencing was carried out using blood. This CDR3 is CASSPTSGIYNEQFF. CDR3 in DNA: TGTGCCAGCAGCCCGACTAGCGGGATCTACAATGAGCAGTTCTTC.